What follows are 30 T cell receptor beta chains derived from one specimen sequenced in a study of metastatic and nonmetastatic thyroid tumors. Nobody among the patients had been given any treatment before thyroid surgery. TCRdb called clones again from the PCR reads with MiXCR. The data hold roughly 30,000 clones, with 20% to 25% observed a single time. The sample consisted of blood. Receptors originate from a female donor with papillary thyroid cancer or a benign thyroid nodule (not recorded which). Some clones in this sample may be carry-over from other donors' samples.

This clone occurred many times. The chain has TRBV7-2 and TRBJ2-5; 9 bases match TRBD1. Trimming removed 0 bases from V and 5 bases from J; junction bases left unmatched: 10. This CDR3 has 17 residues. In germline, CDR1 is SGHTA, CDR2 FQGNSA. CDR3: CASSLALDRGWRETQYF. The CDR3 nucleotides read TGTGCCAGCAGCTTAGCGCTGGACAGGGGATGGAGGGAGACCCAGTACTTC.

V and J are TRBV6-1 and TRBJ2-2; 9 bases match TRBD2. The germline V gene encodes CDR1 MNHNS and CDR2 SASEGT. CDR3 length: 14 amino acids. Losses at the gene ends were 6 bases for V and 7 bases for J; bases not matched to a gene: 6. CDR3 sequence: CASSELAGNGELFF. CDR3 sequence (DNA): TGTGCCAGCAGCGAACTAGCGGGCAACGGGGAGCTGTTTTTT.

This clone occurred once. The rearrangement joins TRBV6-1 to TRBJ2-2; 8 nucleotides align to TRBD1. The CDR3 is made up of 15 amino acids. The germline CDR1 and CDR2 sequences are MNHNS and SASEGT. V trimming: 6 bases; J trimming: 1 base; junction bases outside the gene matches: 4. CDR3 bases: TGTGCCAGCAGATCCGACAGGGGGAACACCGGGGAGCTGTTTTTT. It translates to CASRSDRGNTGELFF.

Worth noting for this clone: The junction departs from the called germline gene at one end, perhaps through a read error. The chain couples TRBV7-6 to TRBJ2-3, with D tentatively TRBD1 or TRBD2 (5 bases each). CDR1 and CDR2 (germline): SGHVS, FNYEAQ. CDR3 length equals 16 residues. The CDR3 bases are TGTGCCATCAGCTTGGGGACGGGGCTAAACACAGATACGCAGTATTTT. Its translation: CAISLGTGLNTDTQYF. The full variable domain, with the rest looked up from reference TRBV7-6 and TRBJ2-3, is GAGVSQSPRYKVTKRGQDVALRCDPISGHVSLYWYRQALGQGPEFLTYFNYEAQQDKSGLPNDRFSAERPEGSISTLTIQRTEQRDSAMYRCAISLGTGLNTDTQYFGPGTRLTVL.

This clone was counted at least ten times. The CDR3, as DNA: TGTGCCAGCAGGTCCAGTGGGGGCGCCGGGGAGCTGTTTTTT. It translates to CASRSSGGAGELFF. The chain joins TRBV7-9 to TRBJ2-2; a possible D gene is TRBD1 (6 bases). This CDR3 region has 14 residues. V was pared by 6 bases and J by 6 bases, with 14 bases between. Germline CDR1 is SEHNR and CDR2 is FQNEAQ (reference sequence).

This clone was counted ten times or more. This rearrangement joins TRBV7-9 to TRBJ2-3; possibly TRBD2 for D (5 bases). V was clipped by 7 bases and J by 0 bases, with 8 bases between them. Germline CDR1 and CDR2: SEHNR and FQNEAQ (reference sequence). The length of the CDR3 is 13 residues. DNA of the CDR3: TGTGCCAGCACTAGCTATAGCACAGATACGCAGTATTTT. Amino acids: CASTSYSTDTQYF.

The chain recombines TRBV27 with TRBJ1-5, with TRBD1 matching 8 bases. The CDR3 totals 14 residues. Germline V gene lookup returns CDR1 MNHEY and CDR2 SMNVEV (reference sequence). The ends lost 4 bases at V and 9 bases at J; junction bases unmatched: 8. The DNA of the CDR3 is TGTGCCAGCAGTTCGACAGGGGCCCGATGGCCCCAGCATTTT. This encodes CASSSTGARWPQHF.

This clone has just a few counts. The chain has TRBV20-1 and TRBJ2-7; D gene ambiguous. This CDR3 comprises 14 residues. V was clipped by 6 bases and J by 4 bases, with 19 bases between them. The germline gives CDR1 DFQATT, CDR2 SNEGSKA (reference sequence). CDR3 in DNA: TGCAGTGCCCCCCCGGACCGTAAGGCGTACGAGCAGTACTTC. Its protein product is CSAPPDRKAYEQYF.

This clone was seen more than once but under ten times. V gene TRBV28 combines with J gene TRBJ2-1; TRBD2 aligns across 8 bases. Germline trimming cut 7 bases from V and 4 bases from J; bases unmatched to any gene: 12. Germline lookup yields CDR1 MDHEN and CDR2 SYDVKM. This CDR3 region has 16 residues. The CDR3 DNA follows: TGTGCCAGCAAGACGAGCGGGAGTAGGAGATACAATGAGCAGTTCTTC. It specifies CASKTSGSRRYNEQFF. The variable domain in full, completed from reference TRBV28 and TRBJ2-1, reads DVKVTQSSRYLVKRTGEKVFLECVQDMDHENMFWYRQDPGLGLRLIYFSYDVKMKEKGDIPEGYSVSREKKERFSLILESASTNQTSMYLCASKTSGSRRYNEQFFGPGTRLTVL.

Remarks on this clone: The junction departs from the called germline gene at one end, perhaps through a read error. The V call is TRBV2, the J call TRBJ2-2; D possibly uses TRBD1 or TRBD2 (5 bases each). The length of the CDR3 is 12 residues. Germline loops: CDR1 SNHLY, CDR2 FYNNEI. CDR3 region: CSSTLGAGELFF. CDR3 nucleotides: TGTTCCAGCACTCTGGGGGCCGGGGAGCTGTTTTTT.

This clone was seen repeatedly, ten times or more. The chain links TRBV6-1 to TRBJ1-4; 7 positions match TRBD1. V shed 5 bases, J shed 3 bases, and the junction held 6 bases outside the gene matches. This CDR3 spans 15 amino acids. Per germline, CDR1 MNHNS and CDR2 SASEGT. The CDR3 here is CASSPQTGPNEKLFF. DNA for the CDR3: TGTGCCAGCAGTCCGCAGACAGGGCCTAATGAAAAACTGTTTTTT.

The V gene is TRBV12-3 or TRBV12-4, the J gene TRBJ2-3; D uncertain. The V gene lost 0 bases and the J gene lost 5 bases, with 9 bases spanning the gap. This CDR3 is built from 14 residues. The CDR3: CASSLARLGDTQYF. The CDR3 coding sequence is TGTGCCAGCAGTTTAGCGCGACTGGGAGATACGCAGTATTTT.

This clone occurred many times. The CDR3 is CASSTTTSGGACSPYEQYF. The CDR3 nucleotides read TGCGCCAGCAGTACCACGACTAGCGGGGGGGCCTGTTCTCCCTACGAGCAGTACTTC. The chain is built from TRBV10-1 and TRBJ2-7; 14 nucleotides line up with TRBD2. J lost 2 bases, V lost 5 bases, and 14 bases had no gene match. Germline V gives CDR1 WNHNN, CDR2 SYGVQD (reference sequence). The CDR3 extends over 19 amino acids.

CDR3 residues: CASSGGTASTDTQYF. The CDR3, as DNA: TGTGCCAGCAGTGGTGGGACAGCCAGCACAGATACGCAGTATTTT. V and J are TRBV2 and TRBJ2-3, with TRBD1 identical over 7 bases. CDR1 and CDR2 (germline): SNHLY, FYNNEI. J was trimmed by 0 bases and V by 4 bases; bases with no gene match: 4. The CDR3 spans 15 residues.

As to this clone: The sample carries other DNA sequences with the same CDR3. J is TRBJ2-7 and V is TRBV4-1, with TRBD1 matching over 10 bases. Germline values: CDR1 MGHRA, CDR2 YSYEKL. The length of the CDR3 is 13 residues. The trim removed 3 bases at V and 13 bases at J, leaving 9 bases unmatched. DNA for the CDR3: TGCGCCAGCAGCCAGGTTACGGGACAGGGGCAATACTTC. Encoded protein: CASSQVTGQGQYF.

The chain employs TRBV2 and TRBJ2-7, with unresolved D. The CDR3 contains 14 residues. Germline-derived CDR1 and CDR2 are SNHLY and FYNNEI. Trimming pared 6 bases from V and 1 base from J, leaving 13 bases between. CDR3 nucleotides: TGTGCCAGCAGGATGGACGGTCCGTCCTACGAGCAGTACTTC. Translated: CASRMDGPSYEQYF. The full variable domain, in which reference TRBV2 and TRBJ2-7 provide the parts outside the CDR3, is EPEVTQTPSHQVTQMGQEVILRCVPISNHLYFYWYRQILGQKVEFLVSFYNNEISEKSEIFDDQFSVERPDGSNFTLKIRSTKLEDSAMYFCASRMDGPSYEQYFGPGTRLTVT.

The rearrangement joins TRBV10-1 to TRBJ2-5; 9 positions match TRBD1. The CDR3 loop spans 13 amino acids. V dropped 8 bases and J dropped 7; count of bases not matched to a gene: 8. Germline CDR1 is WNHNN and CDR2 is SYGVQD (reference sequence). This chain's CDR3 is CASRRGQGGTQYF. The CDR3 nucleotides are TGCGCCAGCCGACGGGGACAGGGAGGGACCCAGTACTTC.

This clone was seen many times. The chain combines TRBV4-1 with TRBJ2-1; 10 positions match TRBD2. V gave up 4 bases and J gave up 2 bases; unmatched junction bases: 8. The CDR3 consists of 17 residues. Germline V gives CDR1 MGHRA, CDR2 YSYEKL. The CDR3 loop is CASSPGALAGAYNEQFF. The CDR3 nucleotides read TGCGCCAGCAGCCCCGGCGCTCTAGCGGGAGCCTACAATGAGCAGTTCTTC.

This clone has more than one count but fewer than ten. The CDR3 nucleotides read TGCGCCAGCAGTCCGGGGGGTACCTACAATGAGCAGTTCTTC. This codes for CASSPGGTYNEQFF. The V gene is TRBV10-1, the J gene TRBJ2-1; 7 bases are shared with TRBD2. Germline V CDR1 and CDR2: WNHNN, SYGVQD (reference sequence). V was clipped by 5 bases and J by 2 bases; unmatched bases: 3. The CDR3 runs to 14 residues.

About this clone itself: The junction and the germline gene differ at one end; a read error may be behind it. The J gene is TRBJ2-1, the V gene TRBV28, with TRBD2 identical over 7 bases. This CDR3 is built from 14 residues. CDR1 and CDR2 from the germline V gene are MDHEN and SYDVKM. DNA of the CDR3: TGTGCCATCAGTTTACCTAGCGGTGGCAATGAGCAGTTCTTC. As protein: CAISLPSGGNEQFF.

This clone is a singleton in its sample. The limits of the CDR3 on the DNA are not certain, so only TCRdb's listed CDR3 is given. The chain uses TRBV6-2 or TRBV6-3 and TRBJ1-2. The CDR3 region is 21 residues in length, termini included. Germline V lookup: CDR1 MNHEY, CDR2 SVGEGT. The CDR3 reads CASSYSGRDEQFFGPANGYTF.

The chain joins TRBV3-1 to TRBJ2-2; no clear D gene. The CDR3 is 13 residues long. V was shortened by 6 bases and J by 7 bases, with 12 bases between the two germline ends. Germline CDR1 reads LGHDT; CDR2 reads YNNKEL (reference sequence). CDR3 residues: CASRTILDGELFF. The CDR3, as DNA: TGTGCCAGCAGGACAATACTGGACGGGGAGCTGTTTTTT.

This chain connects TRBV27 to TRBJ2-3; no firm D call. From germline, CDR1 is MNHEY and CDR2 SMNVEV (reference sequence). V lost 7 bases to trimming and J lost 3 bases, with 5 bases between them. This CDR3 has 11 amino acids. The CDR3 reads CASTGTDTQYF. The CDR3 nucleotides are TGTGCCAGCACGGGTACAGATACGCAGTATTTT.

There are many counts of this clone. The V and J genes are TRBV20-1 and TRBJ1-2; 7 bases agree with TRBD1. V shed 6 bases, J shed 2 bases, and the junction held 3 bases outside the gene matches. Germline V gene lookup returns CDR1 DFQATT and CDR2 SNEGSKA (reference sequence). This CDR3 has 12 amino acids. The DNA for the CDR3 is TGCAGTGCCGTACAGGGGAACTATGGCTACACCTTC. Its protein is CSAVQGNYGYTF.

The V call is TRBV5-6, the J call TRBJ2-7; tentatively, D is TRBD1 or TRBD2 (5 bases each). This CDR3 is built from 14 residues. Germline V lookup: CDR1 SGHDT, CDR2 YYEEEE. The ends were cut back, 0 bases at V and 8 bases at J, with 15 bases in the middle. For the CDR3, the DNA is TGTGCCAGCAGCTTGGTTCTAGCCGGGACCCAGCAGTACTTC. Translated: CASSLVLAGTQQYF.

This clone has just a few counts. The chain uses TRBV6-1 and TRBJ2-2; TRBD2 might be the D (5 bases). V gave up 8 bases and J gave up 7 bases, with 14 bases separating them. This CDR3 has 13 amino acids. Germline V gene data show CDR1 as MNHNS and CDR2 as SASEGT. CDR3 DNA sequence: TGTGCCAGCGAGGCGAGGGAGAACGGGGAGCTGTTTTTT. Its protein is CASEARENGELFF.

This clone has a count of ten or more. This chain uses TRBV7-8 with TRBJ2-7; D is unresolved. The CDR3 is made up of 14 amino acids. Trimming stripped 3 bases from V and 3 bases from J, with 12 bases between. Per germline, CDR1 SGHVS and CDR2 FQNEAQ. CDR3: CASSLAIENYEQYF. For the CDR3, the DNA is TGTGCCAGCAGCTTGGCCATAGAGAACTACGAGCAGTACTTC.

This clone has just a few counts. The chain employs TRBV6-2 or TRBV6-3 and TRBJ2-2; D gene unclear. This CDR3 spans 11 amino acids. Germline lookup yields CDR1 MNHEY and CDR2 SVGEGT. Trimming took 6 bases from V and 7 from J, leaving 6 bases between them. The CDR3 reads CASSLVGELFF. CDR3 in DNA: TGTGCCAGCAGCCTAGTCGGGGAGCTGTTTTTT.

In regard to this clone: A read error is possible here, since a much larger clone lies one base away. V is TRBV30 and J is TRBJ2-5; D gene ambiguous. This CDR3 is 11 amino acids long. Germline V lookup: CDR1 GTSNPN, CDR2 SVGIG (reference sequence). The CDR3 DNA follows: TGTGTCTGGGCCCGAGGAGAGACCCAGTACTTC. This codes for CVWARGETQYF.

This clone showed up many times. The gene calls are TRBV12-3 or TRBV12-4 and TRBJ2-7; D call uncertain. This CDR3 region has 13 residues. Trimming removed 5 bases at V and 5 bases at J, with 13 bases between. The CDR3 bases are TGTGCCAGCAGTCCGCTAAAACACCACGAGCAGTACTTC. Protein product: CASSPLKHHEQYF.